Listed here are 18 T cell receptor beta chains from one sample, sequenced in a study of read filtering for tumor transcriptome and immune sequencing. The library was built from roughly 400 ng RNA with molecular barcoded adaptors for alpha/delta and beta/gamma chains. TCRdb analysed the reads with MiXCR anew, one entry per CDR3 protein. The table records 39,000 or so distinct CDR3 sequences, about an eighth of them present only once. Source material: a population of CD138-negative cells sorted from bone marrow. These receptors were obtained from a donor at least 40 years old with multiple myeloma.

On this clonotype: This likely reflects a read error, since a far larger clone is one base away. The V call is TRBV6-1, the J call TRBJ2-1; D not resolved. CDR1 and CDR2 (germline): MNHNS, SASEGT. The CDR3 loop spans 11 amino acids. The CDR3 DNA sequence: TGTGCCAGCAGTTACCTTAATGAGCTGTTCTTC. Translation: CASSYLNELFF.

This clonotype was recorded many times. V usage is TRBV7-2 and J usage is TRBJ2-5, with D possibly matching TRBD1 (6 bases). Germline CDR1 SGHTA, CDR2 FQGNSA. V lost 10 bases and J lost 5, with 17 bases in between. The CDR3 covers 13 residues. The CDR3 spells CATTFGGGETQYF. The CDR3 nucleotides are TGTGCCACCACCTTTGGGGGCGGGGAGACCCAGTACTTC. Together with reference TRBV7-2 and TRBJ2-5, the CDR3 gives the full variable domain: GAGVSQSPSNKVTEKGKDVELRCDPISGHTALYWYRQSLGQGLEFLIYFQGNSAPDKSGLPSDRFSAERTGGSVSTLTIQRTQQEDSAVYLCATTFGGGETQYFGPGTRLLVL.

This clonotype was seen many times. The chain joins TRBV6-2 or TRBV6-3 to TRBJ2-5; TRBD2 matches 13 bases. There are 18 residues in the CDR3. Looked up from germline, CDR1 is MNHEY and CDR2 is SVGEGT. Trimming at V came to 2 bases and at J to 2 bases, leaving 8 bases not matched to a gene. The CDR3 nucleotides are TGTGCCAGCAGTTACCACACCGGACTAGCGGGAGATCAAGAGACCCAGTACTTC. Amino acid sequence: CASSYHTGLAGDQETQYF.

Note on this clonotype: One base away lies a much larger clone, so this may be a sequencing read error. The conserved final phenylalanine or tryptophan is absent from the CDR3, which likely points to a read error. The genes are TRBV28 and TRBJ2-6; TRBD1 agrees at 7 bases. CDR1 and CDR2 from the germline V gene are MDHEN and SYDVKM. The CDR3 covers 18 residues. Trimming at V came to 5 bases and at J to 0 bases, leaving 10 bases not matched to a gene. Here the CDR3 reads CASSERQGGLSGANVLTS. Written as DNA, the CDR3 is TGTGCCAGCAGTGAAAGACAGGGTGGGCTCTCTGGGGCCAACGTCCTGACTTCC.

Of note for this clonotype: The junction and the germline gene differ at one end; a read error may be behind it. J is TRBJ2-5 and V is TRBV7-9, with 9 positions matching TRBD1. The germline V gene encodes CDR1 SEHNR and CDR2 FQNEAQ (reference sequence). The CDR3 consists of 18 residues. Written as DNA, the CDR3 is TGTGCTAGCAGCTTAGGGGCTTGGGGACAGGGCCCTTCAGAGACCCAGCACTTC. Translation gives CASSLGAWGQGPSETQHF.

This clonotype was seen repeatedly, ten times or more. V and J are TRBV5-1 and TRBJ1-1, with 8 bases fitting TRBD1. Unmatched junction bases numbered 12, after V lost 4 bases and J lost 4 bases. CDR3 length: 16 amino acids. Germline V gene sequence: CDR1 SGHRS, CDR2 YFSETQ. In DNA form, the CDR3 reads TGCGCCAGCAGCGCTCTGACAGGGGCTGGGACCACTGAAGCTTTCTTT. Translation: CASSALTGAGTTEAFF.

The rearrangement joins TRBV19 to TRBJ2-4; D ambiguous. The CDR3 is made up of 14 amino acids. Germline CDR1 and CDR2: LNHDA and SQIVND (reference sequence). The V and J ends lost 3 bases and 2 bases respectively, with 8 bases between them. The CDR3 loop is CASSIAATKNIQYF. CDR3 sequence (DNA): TGTGCCAGTAGTATCGCAGCGACCAAAAACATTCAGTACTTC.

By share, this clonotype counts as medium-sized (0.01 to 0.1%). The rearrangement uses TRBV28 and TRBJ2-1; 10 bases match TRBD1. The junction had 6 bases not matched to a gene; V was cut back by 9 bases and J by 4 bases. Germline V gives CDR1 MDHEN, CDR2 SYDVKM. The CDR3 covers 14 residues. The CDR3 region has the DNA TGTGCCAGTATCGGACAGGGGGGTTACAATGAGCAGTTCTTC. Translation: CASIGQGGYNEQFF.

In its sample, this clonotype was seen many times. The rearrangement uses TRBV7-2 and TRBJ1-1; possible D gene TRBD1, 6 bases. The germline CDR1 and CDR2 sequences are SGHTA and FQGNSA. The CDR3 loop spans 16 amino acids. Deletions cut 5 bases from V and 4 bases from J, with 20 bases between. CDR3 loop: CASSRSSGGAGTEAFF. As DNA, the CDR3 is TGTGCCAGCAGCCGCTCGTCGGGGGGCGCGGGCACTGAAGCTTTCTTT.

This clonotype was seen only a few times. It may be a read error: a sequence one base away is much more abundant. The CDR3 end shows no conserved phenylalanine or tryptophan, and so a read error is likely. This chain uses TRBV12-3 or TRBV12-4 with TRBJ2-5; TRBD1 aligns across 9 bases. This CDR3 spans 20 amino acids. V trimming: 9 bases; J trimming: 1 base; junction bases outside the gene matches: 24. Here the CDR3 reads CASLSGTGTFQIRSQETQYS. In nucleotides, the CDR3 is TGTGCCAGTTTGTCCGGGACAGGGACATTTCAGATCCGTAGCCAAGAGACCCAGTACTCC.

A few counts support this clonotype. A read error is possible here, since a much larger clone lies one base away. CDR3 sequence: CASRLVYEQCF. The CDR3 coding sequence is TGTGCCAGTCGGCTAGTCTACGAGCAGTGCTTC. This chain joins TRBV25-1 and TRBJ2-7; D uncertain. Germline lookup yields CDR1 MGHDK and CDR2 SYGVNS. The CDR3 extends over 11 amino acids.

The chain combines TRBV12-3 or TRBV12-4 with TRBJ2-2; possibly TRBD1 for D (6 bases). V lost 6 bases, J lost 0 bases, and 14 bases lay in between. The CDR3 runs 16 residues. DNA of the CDR3: TGTGCCAGCAGACCCGACAGGACGACGAACACCGGGGAGCTGTTTTTT. It is translated as CASRPDRTTNTGELFF.

This clonotype was detected many times. V is TRBV4-2 and J is TRBJ2-7; TRBD2 aligns across 14 bases. This CDR3 has 15 amino acids. Trimming took 2 bases from V and 4 from J; bases not matched to a gene: 1. CDR1 LGHNA and CDR2 YNFKEQ come from the germline V gene. CDR3 in amino acids: CASSQRLAGGYEQYF. The CDR3 DNA is TGTGCCAGCAGCCAACGACTAGCGGGAGGGTACGAGCAGTACTTC.

In its sample, this clonotype was seen many times. This sequence joins TRBV7-2 and TRBJ2-3; no firm D call. The V gene's germline CDR1 is SGHTA and CDR2 FQGNSA. V dropped 0 bases and J dropped 7 bases, with 17 bases sitting between them. The CDR3 contains 16 residues. The CDR3 spells CASSLASASLTNTQYF. CDR3 in DNA: TGTGCCAGCAGCTTAGCAAGCGCCTCCCTCACGAATACGCAGTATTTT.

This clonotype occurred many times. The rearrangement joins TRBV3-1 to TRBJ2-5; D may correspond to TRBD1 or TRBD2 (5 bases each). Germline V gene sequence: CDR1 LGHDT, CDR2 YNNKEL (reference sequence). The CDR3 consists of 15 residues. Trimming removed 4 bases from V and 2 bases from J, with 14 bases in between. CDR3 residues: CASSPPGTDQETQYF. Here the CDR3 DNA reads TGTGCCAGCAGCCCCCCGGGGACGGATCAAGAGACCCAGTACTTC.

In regard to this clonotype: This could be a read error, since a much larger clone is one nucleotide away. The rearrangement joins TRBV20-1 to TRBJ2-7, with 7 bases that match TRBD2. There are 13 residues in the CDR3. Looked up from germline, CDR1 is DFQATT and CDR2 is SNEGSKA (reference sequence). This CDR3 is CSATGTTHVEQDF. The CDR3 DNA reads TGCAGTGCGACCGGGACTACCCACGTCGAGCAGGACTTC.

This clonotype was counted ten times or more. J is TRBJ2-7 and V is TRBV6-2 or TRBV6-3; D is undetermined. The CDR3 runs 12 residues. Deletions cut 5 bases from V and 3 bases from J, with 8 bases between. CDR1 is MNHEY and CDR2 is SVGEGT in the germline V gene. As DNA, the CDR3 is TGTGCCAGCAGTGACGCGATCTACGAGCAGTACTTC. The encoded protein is CASSDAIYEQYF.

At least ten counts were recorded for this clonotype. This chain connects TRBV24-1 to TRBJ2-2; possible D gene TRBD1, 5 bases. CDR1 is KGHDR and CDR2 is SFDVKD in the germline V gene. The CDR3 consists of 16 residues. The V end lost 1 base, the J end lost 1 base, and 9 bases lay between the germline ends. The CDR3 nucleotides are TGTGCCACCAGTGATTTCGACAGTGAGAACACCGGGGAGCTGTTTTTT. Residues: CATSDFDSENTGELFF.